Included here is one T cell receptor beta chain sequence, with context. CDR1 and CDR2 from the germline V gene are LGHNA and YNFKEQ. The CDR3 length is 16 residues. Between the trimmed V and J ends, which lost 0 bases and 7 bases, there was a span of 16 bases. Reverse transcription of roughly 0.5 to 1 ug RNA was performed with random hexamers. TCRdb independently ran MiXCR on the immunoSEQ multiplex PCR reads; one entry per CDR3 protein. The data hold roughly 190,000 distinct CDR3 sequences, with roughly 94% observed a single time. The entry originates in a study of CD8 T cells in Susac syndrome. This clonotype originated in a human donor in good health. The sample taken for sequencing was CD4+ T cells from PBMCs. The chain is built from TRBV4-2 and TRBJ2-1; D unclear. The CDR3 DNA is TGTGCCAGCAGCCAAGATCCCTCCGGAAACGGGAATGAGCAGTTCTTC. Translated, it gives CASSQDPSGNGNEQFF.